The text below deals with one T cell receptor (beta chain). This sample is part of a study of cytotoxic CD8 clonotypes in ibrutinib-treated CLL. Across the study: Complete response was seen in 2 patients and partial in about 24; about twelve progressed and some 14 stayed remitted after a median roughly 70 months.

The V gene's germline CDR1 is MNHEY and CDR2 SVGAGI. This CDR3 has 12 residues. V was cut by 7 bases and J by 5 bases, with 10 bases left in between. Targeted sequencing depth ranged from 1 in 200,000 to 1 in 1 million T cells. This table comes from immunoSEQ multiplex PCR, and its TCRdb copy is limited to in-frame clones, with some not included. The sample holds approximately 340,000 clones, 60% to 80% seen once. This TCR was recovered from a human donor with chronic lymphocytic leukemia. The material sequenced was PBMCs, taken after 36 months of ibrutinib treatment. The chain links TRBV6-5 to TRBJ2-3; D gene ambiguous. As DNA, the CDR3 is TGTGCCAGCAAAGGGCACATAGATACGCAGTATTTT. Its protein product is CASKGHIDTQYF.